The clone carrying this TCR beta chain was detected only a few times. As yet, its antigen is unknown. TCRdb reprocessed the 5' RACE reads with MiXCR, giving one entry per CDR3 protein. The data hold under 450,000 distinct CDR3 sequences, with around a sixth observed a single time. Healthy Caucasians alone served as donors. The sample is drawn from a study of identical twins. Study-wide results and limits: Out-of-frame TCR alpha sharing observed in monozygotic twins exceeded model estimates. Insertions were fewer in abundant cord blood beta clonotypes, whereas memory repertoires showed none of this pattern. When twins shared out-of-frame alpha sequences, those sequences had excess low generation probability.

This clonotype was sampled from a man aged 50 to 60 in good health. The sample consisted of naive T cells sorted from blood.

CDR3 residues: CSARDQERPSREYF. DNA of the CDR3: TGCAGTGCTAGAGATCAGGAGCGGCCAAGTAGGGAGTACTTC. The rearrangement uses TRBV20-1 and TRBJ2-5; maybe TRBD2 (5 bases). The germline V and J ends were trimmed by 0 bases and 12 bases, with 20 bases remaining between them. CDR1 is DFQATT and CDR2 is SNEGSKA in the germline V gene (reference sequence). There are 14 residues in the CDR3.